Listed below are T cell receptor beta chains from one sample, sequenced in a study of shared clonotypes between healthy human individuals. Clones were read by immunoSEQ multiplex PCR, and TCRdb kept only the in-frame ones, dropping some. The table has roughly 1,600,000 clones, 97% to 99% seen once. What was sequenced was naive CD4+ T cells sorted from blood. The receptors come from a man aged 25-45 years in good health. The CDR3 runs from the conserved cysteine through the conserved F or W. Clone size is given for some rows only: seen once, a few or many times, or a class if the clone is expanded.

TRBJ2-6,TRBV6-1,.,CASSKAQGLGANVLTF
TRBJ2-3,TRBV7-2,.,CASSGRTSGRDTQYF
TRBJ2-2,TRBV19,.,CASSRTGQGGELFF
TRBJ2-3,TRBV5-1,.,CASSSPLLLASSTDTQYF
TRBJ1-1,TRBV5-1,.,CASSLAQGVEDTEAFF
TRBJ2-7,TRBV7-8,.,CASSQWGRGQRAYEQYF
TRBJ2-3,TRBV2,.,CASSETRADTQYF
TRBJ2-3,TRBV5-1,.,CASRRRAGGGTDTQYF
TRBJ2-2,TRBV18,.,CASSPLPSGRSNTGELFF
TRBJ1-1,TRBV5-1,.,CASSSTLTGLPMNTEAFF
TRBJ2-2,TRBV4-1,.,CASSHRQYTGELFF
TRBJ2-7,TRBV7-2,once,CASSSRGVIAGGPAYEQYF
TRBJ2-1,TRBV7-9,.,CASSSGQGWLADFNEQFF
TRBJ1-2,TRBV5-1,.,CASSLDRELGGYTF
TRBJ2-2,TRBV19,.,CASERDASGELFF
TRBJ2-7,TRBV19,.,CASSTPGGRNEQYF
TRBJ2-7,TRBV6-5,.,CASSPTGGLLVEQYF
TRBJ2-7,TRBV4-2,.,CASSQRAGLAGENYEQYF
TRBJ2-7,TRBV25-1,.,CASSELDGLPYEQYF
TRBJ2-2,TRBV10-1,.,CASSSAAGELFF
TRBJ1-5,TRBV5-1,.,CASSLSGQPQHF
TRBJ1-2,TRBV5-1,.,CASSLSQGVHGYTF
TRBJ2-7,TRBV25-1,.,CASSLLGRGFVGEQYF
TRBJ1-2,TRBV5-4,once,CASSLVGLGSGYTF
TRBJ2-7,TRBV18,.,CASSRYSGLASYEQYF
TRBJ2-1,TRBV15,.,CATSSENEQFF
TRBJ2-3,TRBV27,.,CAPGGFSGEPTDTQYF
TRBJ1-2,TRBV11-2,.,CASSFAGTGTYGYTF